What follows are 15 T cell receptor beta chains derived from one specimen sequenced in a study of T cells expressing NK-cell markers. From the 5' RACE reads, TCRdb lists one entry per CDR3 protein and no DNA. The sample has approximately 170,000 distinct CDR3 sequences. Material: blood T cells: a sorted CD56 or NKG2C T cell subset, CD4+ or CD8+ T cells, or bulk PBMC T cells (not recorded which). The receptors come from a man aged 18-69 years in good health.

The chain recombines TRBV18 with TRBJ2-5; TCRdb names TRBD1, which stays unverified in the absence of DNA. Germline CDR1 is KGHSH and CDR2 is LQKENI. The CDR3 has 14 residues. The chain's CDR3 is CASSPWGVIQDQYF. Filled out from reference TRBV18 and TRBJ2-5, the complete variable domain reads NAGVMQNPRHLVRRRGQEARLRCSPMKGHSHVYWYRQLPEEGLKFMVYLQKENIIDESGMPKERFSAEFPKEGPSILRIQQVVRGDSAAYFCASSPWGVIQDQYFGPGTRLLVL.

This chain connects TRBV7-9 to TRBJ2-7; TCRdb picks TRBD1, but there is no DNA to check that call. The CDR3 is 15 amino acids. CDR1 and CDR2 (germline): SEHNR, FQNEAQ (reference sequence). Here the CDR3 reads CASSWGQGFGGEQYF.

CDR3 region: CASSPQSGILYSNQPQHF. The genes are TRBV2 and TRBJ1-5. Germline CDR1 SNHLY, CDR2 FYNNEI. CDR3 size: 18 residues.

Here the CDR3 reads CSVDSRGDGWYGYTF. V gene TRBV29-1 combines with J gene TRBJ1-2. Germline CDR1 is SQVTM and CDR2 is ANQGSEA. The length of the CDR3 is 15 residues.

V and J are TRBV13 and TRBJ2-4; the TCRdb call, TRBD1, lacks DNA for checking. Germline V gives CDR1 PRHDT, CDR2 FYEKMQ (reference sequence). This CDR3 has 15 amino acids. The CDR3 here is CASSSMDRGKNIQYF.

The V call is TRBV7-2, the J call TRBJ2-1. The CDR3 sequence is 15 residues long. Germline values: CDR1 SGHTA, CDR2 FQGNSA. Here the CDR3 reads CASSLTPTSYNEQFF.

V is TRBV27 and J is TRBJ2-3; TCRdb proposes TRBD1, but this gene call is untestable without DNA. Germline CDR1 MNHEY, CDR2 SMNVEV (reference sequence). This CDR3 has 15 amino acids. CDR3 sequence reads: CASSYWGTGTDTQYF.

The rearrangement uses TRBV27 and TRBJ1-2. The CDR3 runs 14 residues. CDR1 and CDR2 (germline): MNHEY, SMNVEV (reference sequence). CDR3 amino acids: CASSPRARNYGYTF.

The V gene is TRBV6-1, the J gene TRBJ2-1; TCRdb returns TRBD2, unconfirmable since there is no DNA. Germline CDR1 and CDR2: MNHNS and SASEGT. CDR3 size: 15 residues. The CDR3 region is CASSEGLVSYNEQFF.

The rearrangement uses TRBV10-3 and TRBJ1-1; there is no DNA to check the TCRdb D call of TRBD1. CDR1 is ENHRY and CDR2 is SYGVKD in the germline V gene. The CDR3 totals 12 residues. The CDR3 protein is CATLESGPEAFF.

The V call is TRBV2, the J call TRBJ2-1. The germline V gene has CDR1 SNHLY and CDR2 FYNNEI. This CDR3 is built from 13 residues. The CDR3 spells CASRQAYGDEQFF.

This chain connects TRBV20-1 to TRBJ2-1; TCRdb picks TRBD1, but there is no DNA to check that call. The CDR3 runs to 16 residues. From germline, CDR1 is DFQATT and CDR2 SNEGSKA (reference sequence). CDR3 loop: CSARAHAGVSYNEQFF.

This chain uses TRBV7-8 with TRBJ2-5; as DNA is missing, the TRBD2 call by TCRdb cannot be tested. The CDR3 runs 14 residues. Germline values: CDR1 SGHVS, CDR2 FQNEAQ. CDR3 residues: CASSSSWEPETQYF.

V is TRBV20-1 and J is TRBJ1-1. Per germline, CDR1 DFQATT and CDR2 SNEGSKA (reference sequence). The CDR3 length is 13 residues. CDR3 loop: CSAKHVMAIEAFF.

This chain joins TRBV12-5 and TRBJ1-1; TCRdb picks TRBD1, but there is no DNA to check that call. Germline V lookup: CDR1 LGHNT, CDR2 FRNRAP. The CDR3 extends over 16 amino acids. The CDR3: CASGLALTGMNTEAFF.